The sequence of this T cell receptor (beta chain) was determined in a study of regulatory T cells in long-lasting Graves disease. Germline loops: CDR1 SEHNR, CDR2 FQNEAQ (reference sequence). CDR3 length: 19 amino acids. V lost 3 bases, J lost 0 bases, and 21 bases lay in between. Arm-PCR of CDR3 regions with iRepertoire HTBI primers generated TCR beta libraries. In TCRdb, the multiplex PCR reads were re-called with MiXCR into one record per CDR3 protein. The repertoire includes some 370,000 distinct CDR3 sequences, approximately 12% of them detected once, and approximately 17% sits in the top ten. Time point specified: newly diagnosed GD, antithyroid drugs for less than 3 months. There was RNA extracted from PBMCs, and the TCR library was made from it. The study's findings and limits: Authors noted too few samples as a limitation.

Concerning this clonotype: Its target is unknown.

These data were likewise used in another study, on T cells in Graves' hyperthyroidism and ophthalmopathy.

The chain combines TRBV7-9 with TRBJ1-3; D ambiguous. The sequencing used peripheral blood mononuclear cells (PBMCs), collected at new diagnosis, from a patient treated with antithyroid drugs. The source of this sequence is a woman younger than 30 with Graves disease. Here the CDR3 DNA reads TGTGCCAGCAGCTTTAGTTTAACTACCAGGTGGTCCTCTGGAAACACCATATATTTT. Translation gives CASSFSLTTRWSSGNTIYF.